A single T cell receptor (beta chain) is shown here with its context. In the original processing: Counts of nucleated cells, estimated from reference gene primer amplification, were obtained. Libraries were prepared by immunoSEQ multiplex PCR; TCRdb keeps only in-frame clonotypes and omits some of them. The D gene and trimming were derived from the DNA, and the V and J assignments and clone size from that table. This sample has a few hundred thousand clones, with 70% to 85% found just once. The data were taken from a study of blood T cell repertoires in COVID-19. The wider study: Acute and convalescent COVID-19 specimens originated in the United States, Italy and Spain. The cDNA or gDNA used as material had been derived from T cells, B-cell-depleted T cells, or PBMCs.

This receptor was obtained from a woman at least 80 years old with acute or convalescent COVID-19. Sequenced material: peripheral blood.

In DNA form, the CDR3 reads TGTGCCAGCAGCTTAGATCATTCTGTCAGCTCCTACGAGCAGTACTTC. It encodes CASSLDHSVSSYEQYF. The chain is built from TRBV11-2 and TRBJ2-7; D gene uncertain. Germline loops: CDR1 SGHAT, CDR2 FQNNGV. The ends were cut back, 0 bases at V and 0 bases at J, with 12 bases in the middle. The CDR3 covers 16 residues.